This TCR beta chain was captured by sequencing in a study of cytomegalovirus exposure and HLA in healthy donors. Study background: The 120 validation repertoires used the same platform as the 600 to 750 first-cohort repertoires (as reported by a later analysis). Regarding the study as a whole: Cytomegalovirus-associated status was assigned to approximately 160 TCR beta chains. Researchers reported that three CMV-associated chains were confirmed in vitro as CMV antigen-specific.

The donors were in the approximately 120-subject validation cohort; that cohort was separate from the roughly 700-subject first cohort. This clone is a singleton in its sample. Its antigen is still unknown. Clones were read by immunoSEQ multiplex PCR, and TCRdb kept only the in-frame ones, dropping some. This sample has under 200,000 clones, with just under 90% found just once. Sequenced material: PBMCs. This clonotype was obtained from a young man in good health and CMV-seropositive.

CDR3: CAWSAVAGSEQYF. The CDR3 DNA follows: TGTGCCTGGAGTGCGGTAGCGGGATCCGAGCAGTACTTC. V usage is TRBV30 and J usage is TRBJ2-7; 8 nucleotides align to TRBD2. V was pared by 1 base and J by 6 bases, with 5 bases of the junction left unmatched. The CDR3 totals 13 residues. The germline V gene encodes CDR1 GTSNPN and CDR2 SVGIG (reference sequence).